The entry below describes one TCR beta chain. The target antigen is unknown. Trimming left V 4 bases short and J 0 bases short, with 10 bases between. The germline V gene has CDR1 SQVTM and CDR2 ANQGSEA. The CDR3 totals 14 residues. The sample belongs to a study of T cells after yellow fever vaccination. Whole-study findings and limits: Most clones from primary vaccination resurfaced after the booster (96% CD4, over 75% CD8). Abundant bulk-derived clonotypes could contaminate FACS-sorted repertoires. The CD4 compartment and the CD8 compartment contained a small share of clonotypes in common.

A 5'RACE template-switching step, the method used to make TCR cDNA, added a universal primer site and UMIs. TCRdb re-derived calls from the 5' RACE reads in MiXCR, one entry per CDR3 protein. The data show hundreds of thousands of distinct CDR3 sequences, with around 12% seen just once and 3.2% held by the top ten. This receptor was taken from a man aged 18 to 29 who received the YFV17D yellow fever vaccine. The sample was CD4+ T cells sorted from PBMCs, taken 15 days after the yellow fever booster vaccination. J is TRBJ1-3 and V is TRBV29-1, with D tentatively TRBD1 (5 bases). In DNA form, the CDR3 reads TGCAGCGTTGCAGGGAAAAACTCTGGAAACACCATATATTTT. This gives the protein CSVAGKNSGNTIYF.